This T cell receptor (beta chain) was retrieved from a study of technical replicates of blood from four donors. Generated by immunoSEQ multiplex PCR, the TCRdb table keeps only in-frame clones and is missing some. This sample has 65,000 to 80,000 clones, with roughly 96% found just once. The sequenced sample consisted of T cells isolated from PBMCs. This receptor was obtained from a human donor in good health.

The CDR3 DNA sequence: TGTGCCATCAGTGAGGAATGGGACAGGGGTGACGAGCAGTACTTC. It codes for CAISEEWDRGDEQYF. The rearrangement uses TRBV10-3 and TRBJ2-7, with 10 positions matching TRBD1. The CDR3 has 15 amino acids. Germline values: CDR1 ENHRY, CDR2 SYGVKD. The V gene end was trimmed by 2 bases and the J gene end by 5 bases; junction bases not matched to a gene: 6.